This entry lists 28 T cell receptor beta chains sequenced from one sample in a study of vaccination and CD4 T cells after COVID-19. The Oncomine TCR Beta short-read assay was what sequenced the DNA obtained from cultured CD4+ T cells. Using its own MiXCR run on the PCR reads, TCRdb lists one record per CDR3 protein. This table has 20,000 to 30,000 distinct CDR3 sequences, under 55% appearing once. No antigen has been identified for these receptors. The treatment was: roughly ten-day PBMC culture with coronavirus spike peptide pools or control peptides (ViraFEST assay). The sample was CD4+ T cells from blood, cultured in vitro. The receptors stem from a human donor who had recovered from COVID-19.

The J gene is TRBJ1-6, the V gene TRBV10-1; D not resolved. The V gene lost 7 bases and the J gene lost 7 bases, with 14 bases spanning the gap. Germline V lookup: CDR1 WNHNN, CDR2 SYGVQD (reference sequence). The CDR3 spans 14 residues. The CDR3 DNA reads TGCGCCAGCACGCCGAATCGAGAAAATTCACCCCTCCACTTT. This codes for CASTPNRENSPLHF.

This sequence joins TRBV28 and TRBJ1-1; D is possibly TRBD1 (5 bases). V was trimmed by 8 bases and J by 1 base, leaving 20 bases between them. There are 16 residues in the CDR3. The germline V gene encodes CDR1 MDHEN and CDR2 SYDVKM. The CDR3 DNA reads as TGTGCCAGCCTTCCCCCCGGGGACTGGAAGAACACTGAAGCTTTCTTT. As protein: CASLPPGDWKNTEAFF.

Relative to its sample, this clonotype is medium-sized (0.01 to 0.1%). The rearrangement joins TRBV19 to TRBJ2-7; a weak D match, TRBD2 (6 bases). The V and J ends lost 7 bases and 1 base respectively, with 14 bases between them. Germline values: CDR1 LNHDA, CDR2 SQIVND (reference sequence). The length of the CDR3 is 14 residues. This CDR3 reads CASNMGTASYEQYF. The DNA for the CDR3 is TGTGCCAGTAATATGGGGACTGCATCCTACGAGCAGTACTTC.

This clonotype was seen a handful of times. The chain couples TRBV20-1 to TRBJ2-3; D ambiguous. Trimming pared 5 bases from V and 0 bases from J, leaving 15 bases between. The CDR3 is made up of 15 amino acids. The germline gives CDR1 DFQATT, CDR2 SNEGSKA (reference sequence). The chain's CDR3 is CSAPSGRHSTDTQYF. The CDR3 DNA reads TGCAGTGCTCCAAGTGGTAGACATAGCACAGATACGCAGTATTTT.

The chain employs TRBV7-9 and TRBJ2-5, with 7 positions matching TRBD1. Germline CDR1 and CDR2: SEHNR and FQNEAQ (reference sequence). With 1 base clipped from V and 4 bases from J, the junction kept 3 bases outside the gene matches. The CDR3 runs 14 residues. As DNA, the CDR3 is TGTGCCAGCAGCTTAGGGAGACAGGGAGAGACCCAGTACTTC. It encodes CASSLGRQGETQYF. Supplemented by reference TRBV7-9 and TRBJ2-5, the full variable domain reads DTGVSQNPRHKITKRGQNVTFRCDPISEHNRLYWYRQTLGQGPEFLTYFQNEAQLEKSRLLSDRFSAERPKGSFSTLEIQRTEQGDSAMYLCASSLGRQGETQYFGPGTRLLVL.

The V and J genes are TRBV2 and TRBJ2-2; unclear D gene. V dropped 7 bases and J dropped 7 bases, with 13 bases sitting between them. This CDR3 comprises 13 residues. Germline assignment: CDR1 SNHLY and CDR2 FYNNEI. The CDR3 loop is CASMGTPRGELFF. CDR3 nucleotide sequence: TGTGCCAGCATGGGTACTCCCCGCGGGGAGCTGTTTTTT.

The J gene is TRBJ2-3, the V gene TRBV27; D may be TRBD1 or TRBD2 (5 bases each). The CDR3 covers 17 residues. Trimming shortened V by 6 bases and J by 0 bases, and 19 bases separated the two germline ends. CDR1 and CDR2 from the germline V gene are MNHEY and SMNVEV (reference sequence). In DNA form, the CDR3 reads TGTGCCAGCAGAGAAAGGGGTGGCGGGCCTAGCACAGATACGCAGTATTTT. Encoded protein: CASRERGGGPSTDTQYF.

The chain links TRBV20-1 to TRBJ2-1; 12 nucleotides agree with TRBD2. CDR1 and CDR2 (germline): DFQATT, SNEGSKA (reference sequence). After removal of 0 bases from V and 6 bases from J, the junction contained 3 bases not matched to a gene. The CDR3 length is 15 residues. DNA of the CDR3: TGCAGTGCTAGAGATTCTAGCGGGAGGGCCAATGAGCAGTTCTTC. It specifies CSARDSSGRANEQFF.

In this sample, this clonotype turned up once. V and J are TRBV28 and TRBJ1-2; TRBD1 might be the D (5 bases). V lost 3 bases and J lost 7, with 15 bases in between. Per the germline V gene, CDR1 is MDHEN and CDR2 is SYDVKM. The CDR3 spans 14 residues. The CDR3 coding sequence is TGTGCCAGCAGTTTTGGGGGGGAGGAGGGTGGCTACACCTTC. Its protein product is CASSFGGEEGGYTF.

The chain links TRBV7-9 to TRBJ2-1; TRBD1 matches 8 bases. Germline CDR1 and CDR2: SEHNR and FQNEAQ (reference sequence). Germline trimming cut 3 bases from V and 8 bases from J; bases unmatched to any gene: 9. The CDR3 spans 15 residues. The CDR3 nucleotides read TGTGCCAGCAGCTTTCGACAGGGGAGTTGGGATGAGCAGTTCTTC. Translating it yields CASSFRQGSWDEQFF.

V is TRBV20-1 and J is TRBJ2-2; 8 nucleotides match TRBD1. CDR1 DFQATT and CDR2 SNEGSKA come from the germline V gene (reference sequence). J was trimmed by 3 bases and V by 5 bases; bases with no gene match: 5. This CDR3 has 14 amino acids. The CDR3 sequence: CSAAGTGHTGELFF. CDR3 in DNA: TGCAGTGCTGCCGGGACAGGCCACACCGGGGAGCTGTTTTTT.

The chain links TRBV19 to TRBJ2-1, with D possibly TRBD2 on 5 matching bases. Germline V CDR1 and CDR2: LNHDA, SQIVND (reference sequence). V was shortened by 6 bases and J by 15 bases, with 18 bases between the two germline ends. The CDR3 has 12 residues. In nucleotides, the CDR3 is TGTGCCAGTAGCCTCACTAGGGCGGACCGGTTCTTC. Protein: CASSLTRADRFF.

CDR3 sequence (DNA): TGTGCCAGCAGCCAAGATCCGGCAGCGAGGGGGCAAAACCAAGAGACCCAGTACTTC. It is translated as CASSQDPAARGQNQETQYF. This chain joins TRBV4-2 and TRBJ2-5; 7 nucleotides align to TRBD1. CDR1 and CDR2 from the germline V gene are LGHNA and YNFKEQ. The CDR3 extends over 19 amino acids. V shed 0 bases and J 0 bases; nucleotides not matched to a gene: 13.

The chain recombines TRBV28 with TRBJ2-3; D tentatively fits TRBD1 or TRBD2 (6 bases each). The CDR3 totals 14 residues. V lost 4 bases and J 2 bases, leaving 10 bases between the germline ends. Germline values: CDR1 MDHEN, CDR2 SYDVKM. CDR3 DNA sequence: TGTGCCAGCAGTTCTACGGGGGCCACAGATACGCAGTATTTT. Translation gives CASSSTGATDTQYF.

The J gene is TRBJ1-2, the V gene TRBV7-9, with D possibly matching TRBD1 (6 bases). This CDR3 comprises 15 residues. The germline V gene has CDR1 SEHNR and CDR2 FQNEAQ (reference sequence). The V end lost 6 bases, the J end lost 3 bases, and 17 bases lay between the germline ends. The CDR3 protein is CASRSRTAGDYGYTF. CDR3 coding DNA: TGTGCCAGCAGATCCAGGACAGCTGGGGACTATGGCTACACCTTC.

This rearrangement joins TRBV25-1 to TRBJ1-1, with D uncertain. The CDR3 length is 15 residues. The germline V gene encodes CDR1 MGHDK and CDR2 SYGVNS. V was cut by 6 bases and J by 6 bases, with 20 bases left in between. This CDR3 reads CASRSFLVDPAEAFF. DNA for the CDR3: TGTGCCAGCAGAAGTTTTCTGGTTGACCCGGCTGAAGCTTTCTTT.

The chain combines TRBV20-1 with TRBJ2-1; 7 nucleotides align to TRBD2. Germline V lookup: CDR1 DFQATT, CDR2 SNEGSKA (reference sequence). This CDR3 has 15 residues. V lost 3 bases to trimming and J lost 2 bases; unmatched junction nucleotides: 7. CDR3 nucleotides: TGCAGTGCTAGGAGTTTGAGCGGGGCCTACAATGAGCAGTTCTTC. Translation gives CSARSLSGAYNEQFF.

This clonotype was seen a handful of times. The chain is built from TRBV28 and TRBJ1-5, with D possibly being TRBD1 (5 bases). Germline values: CDR1 MDHEN, CDR2 SYDVKM. Trimming shortened V by 5 bases and J by 9 bases, and 14 bases separated the two germline ends. The CDR3 length is 13 residues. The CDR3 sequence: CASSRGGEGPQHF. For the CDR3, the DNA is TGTGCCAGCAGTCGGGGGGGTGAGGGGCCCCAGCATTTT.

This clonotype was seen a few times. The chain employs TRBV27 and TRBJ1-1, with 9 bases fitting TRBD1. The CDR3 spans 15 residues. V was clipped by 3 bases and J by 4 bases; unmatched bases: 6. Germline V gives CDR1 MNHEY, CDR2 SMNVEV (reference sequence). DNA of the CDR3: TGTGCCAGCAGTTTCGCGACAGGGGGTAGCACTGAAGCTTTCTTT. This gives the protein CASSFATGGSTEAFF.

The rearrangement links TRBV6-2 or TRBV6-3 to TRBJ1-2; D is unresolved. The CDR3 consists of 12 residues. V lost 10 bases, J lost 2 bases, and 11 bases lay in between. In germline, CDR1 is MNHEY, CDR2 SVGEGT. Here the CDR3 reads CATGRKNYGYTF. CDR3 nucleotide sequence: TGTGCCACCGGCCGTAAGAACTATGGCTACACCTTC.

The V and J genes are TRBV15 and TRBJ2-3; possibly TRBD1 or TRBD2 for D (5 bases each). CDR1 and CDR2 from the germline V gene are LNHNV and YYDKDF (reference sequence). Trimming pared 0 bases from V and 1 base from J, leaving 14 bases between. The CDR3 is made up of 17 amino acids. The CDR3: CATSREQRLGGTDTQYF. The CDR3 DNA follows: TGTGCCACCAGCAGAGAGCAGCGGCTGGGGGGCACAGATACGCAGTATTTT.

This clonotype was counted only a few times. This CDR3 is CASSLALVETQYF. The CDR3 region has the DNA TGTGCCAGCAGCTTAGCACTTGTGGAGACCCAGTACTTC. The chain couples TRBV7-9 to TRBJ2-5; D remains unclear. The ends were cut back, 0 bases at V and 5 bases at J, with 7 bases in the middle. In germline, CDR1 is SEHNR, CDR2 FQNEAQ (reference sequence). This CDR3 has 13 amino acids.

The V call is TRBV18, the J call TRBJ2-7, with a possible D match to TRBD2 (6 bases). The CDR3 totals 14 residues. V dropped 3 bases and J dropped 3 bases, with 12 bases sitting between them. Germline V gene data show CDR1 as KGHSH and CDR2 as LQKENI. CDR3 region: CASSPLGLIYEQYF. The CDR3 coding sequence is TGTGCCAGCTCACCCTTGGGACTTATCTACGAGCAGTACTTC.

The chain links TRBV28 to TRBJ2-2; no clear D gene. Trimming pared 6 bases from V and 2 bases from J, leaving 13 bases between. Germline V gene sequence: CDR1 MDHEN, CDR2 SYDVKM. This CDR3 region has 15 residues. CDR3 in DNA: TGTGCCAGCAGCCCCGCCGGAGTAAACACCGGGGAGCTGTTTTTT. It encodes CASSPAGVNTGELFF.

The DNA of the CDR3 is TGTGCCAGCAGCCAGAGTGGGGTCGTAAGTAGCTATGGCTACACCTTC. Amino acid sequence: CASSQSGVVSSYGYTF. This chain uses TRBV5-4 with TRBJ1-2; D gene unclear. Germline lookup yields CDR1 SGHNT and CDR2 YYREEE (reference sequence). CDR3 size: 16 residues. Trimming shortened V by 4 bases and J by 4 bases, and 20 bases separated the two germline ends.

The J gene is TRBJ1-2, the V gene TRBV28; the D gene is possibly TRBD1 (5 bases). The length of the CDR3 is 14 residues. Trimming took 5 bases from V and 5 from J, leaving 15 bases between them. Germline V gene lookup returns CDR1 MDHEN and CDR2 SYDVKM. CDR3: CASSPGGSAYGYTF. CDR3 coding DNA: TGTGCCAGCAGTCCGGGGGGGAGCGCATATGGCTACACCTTC.

This clonotype turned up a few times. The CDR3 here is CSAPLSGGADEQYF. The CDR3 DNA reads TGCAGTGCTCCGCTCTCGGGAGGGGCCGACGAGCAGTACTTC. This chain uses TRBV20-1 with TRBJ2-7; 8 bases align to TRBD2. The CDR3 contains 14 residues. CDR1 DFQATT and CDR2 SNEGSKA come from the germline V gene (reference sequence). Trimming cost V 5 bases and J 5 bases; bases outside gene matches: 11.

The rearrangement joins TRBV11-2 to TRBJ1-2; D ambiguous. Germline V gene lookup returns CDR1 SGHAT and CDR2 FQNNGV. Trimming removed 8 bases at V and 3 bases at J, with 19 bases between. The CDR3 covers 15 residues. DNA of the CDR3: TGTGCCAGCCGACAATCGATCGGCGAAGACTATGGCTACACCTTC. Translated: CASRQSIGEDYGYTF. Supplemented by reference TRBV11-2 and TRBJ1-2, the full variable domain reads EAGVAQSPRYKIIEKRQSVAFWCNPISGHATLYWYQQILGQGPKLLIQFQNNGVVDDSQLPKDRFSAERLKGVDSTLKIQPAKLEDSAVYLCASRQSIGEDYGYTFGSGTRLTVV.